Listed here are 31 T cell receptor beta chains from one sample, sequenced in a study of shared clonotypes between healthy human individuals. Some clones are missing from TCRdb's copy, which holds only in-frame ones; the method was immunoSEQ multiplex PCR. This repertoire shows just over 2,000,000 clones, 90% to 95% found once; its top ten account for more than 0.1%. Material: naive CD4+ T cells sorted from blood. Subset noted: CD45RA+ positively selected. The receptors were sampled from a man between 18 and 35 years old in good health.

This chain uses TRBV12-2 with TRBJ2-7; TRBD1 is the table's D call and was not checked against the DNA. TRBV12-2 is a pseudogene locus. CDR3 length: 14 amino acids. CDR3 region: CANSPRGRDYEQYF. As DNA, the CDR3 is TGTGCAAACTCCCCAAGGGGGCGGGACTACGAGCAGTACTTC.

V and J are TRBV7-2 and TRBJ2-1; 8 bases map to TRBD2. Germline V lookup: CDR1 SGHTA, CDR2 FQGNSA. The CDR3 covers 16 residues. Trimming at V came to 5 bases and at J to 2 bases, leaving 8 bases not matched to a gene. The CDR3 reads CASSLGLAGPYNEQFF. For the CDR3, the DNA is TGTGCCAGCAGCCTCGGACTAGCAGGCCCCTACAATGAGCAGTTCTTC.

On this clone itself: Other DNA sequences in this specimen translate into the identical CDR3. The chain combines TRBV5-1 with TRBJ1-6, with 10 bases fitting TRBD1. The germline V gene has CDR1 SGHRS and CDR2 YFSETQ. V was pared by 4 bases and J by 7 bases, with 5 bases of the junction left unmatched. This CDR3 region has 15 residues. The CDR3 here is CASSLGDRGNSPLHF. In nucleotides, the CDR3 is TGCGCCAGCAGCCTGGGGGACAGGGGCAATTCACCCCTCCACTTT.

Of note for this clone: The identical CDR3 is also encoded by other nucleotide sequences in the sample. This chain connects TRBV10-1 to TRBJ2-7; 8 bases agree with TRBD2. The J segment lost 3 bases and the V segment lost 4 bases, leaving 2 bases of the junction unmatched. The CDR3 sequence is 13 residues long. The V gene's germline CDR1 is WNHNN and CDR2 SYGVQD (reference sequence). The CDR3 DNA follows: TGCGCCAGCAGTGCGGCGGGAGGCTACGAGCAGTACTTC. Encoded protein: CASSAAGGYEQYF.

The rearrangement links TRBV11-2 to TRBJ1-3; D might be TRBD1 (6 bases). The ends were cut back, 5 bases at V and 4 bases at J, with 15 bases in the middle. In germline, CDR1 is SGHAT, CDR2 FQNNGV. The CDR3 loop spans 15 amino acids. CDR3 loop: CASSTRRDTGNTIYF. The CDR3, as DNA: TGTGCCAGCAGCACCCGACGGGACACCGGAAACACCATATATTTT.

The chain is built from TRBV6-5 and TRBJ1-5, with D possibly being TRBD1 (5 bases). V was cut by 3 bases and J by 6 bases, with 15 bases left in between. Germline lookup yields CDR1 MNHEY and CDR2 SVGAGI. There are 15 residues in the CDR3. DNA of the CDR3: TGTGCCAGCAGTTATAAGGGGCTTTTGGGTCAGCCCCAGCATTTT. Its translation: CASSYKGLLGQPQHF.

The CDR3 reads CASETGRNTEAFF. DNA of the CDR3: TGTGCCAGCGAGACAGGGAGAAACACTGAAGCTTTCTTT. V gene TRBV19 combines with J gene TRBJ1-1, with TRBD1 identical over 7 bases. V lost 9 bases to trimming and J lost 2 bases; unmatched junction nucleotides: 6. This CDR3 has 13 residues. Germline lookup yields CDR1 LNHDA and CDR2 SQIVND (reference sequence).

The genes are TRBV19 and TRBJ2-2; no definite D call. Germline lookup yields CDR1 LNHDA and CDR2 SQIVND (reference sequence). V was cut by 2 bases and J by 8 bases, with 6 bases left in between. This CDR3 is 12 amino acids long. Here the CDR3 reads CASSIRVGELFF. Here the CDR3 DNA reads TGTGCCAGTAGTATACGTGTGGGGGAGCTGTTTTTT.

The chain carries TRBV5-1 and TRBJ2-1; a weak D match, TRBD1 (6 bases). Germline V CDR1 and CDR2: SGHRS, YFSETQ. V was cut by 0 bases and J by 7 bases, with 14 bases left in between. There are 15 residues in the CDR3. CDR3 nucleotides: TGCGCCAGCAGCTTGGACACAGGGTTGGGTAATGAGCAGTTCTTC. Translating it yields CASSLDTGLGNEQFF.

The chain joins TRBV5-6 to TRBJ1-2, with 9 bases lining up with TRBD1. The CDR3 has 16 residues. V dropped 4 bases and J dropped 4; count of bases not matched to a gene: 11. Germline CDR1 and CDR2: SGHDT and YYEEEE. The chain's CDR3 is CASSRSGTGNLYGYTF. In DNA, the CDR3 is TGTGCCAGCAGCCGCTCCGGGACAGGGAATCTCTATGGCTACACCTTC.

The rearrangement joins TRBV7-8 to TRBJ2-7, with 13 nucleotides matching TRBD2. The V and J ends lost 2 bases and 6 bases, in that order; junction bases with no gene match: 7. The CDR3 extends over 16 amino acids. Germline V gene sequence: CDR1 SGHVS, CDR2 FQNEAQ. In DNA form, the CDR3 reads TGTGCCAGCAGCTTATCGATGGGGACTAGCGGGACCGAGCAGTACTTC. This sequence encodes CASSLSMGTSGTEQYF.

V gene TRBV28 combines with J gene TRBJ2-7; 7 bases are a match to TRBD1. This CDR3 contains 13 residues. V shed 10 bases, J shed 6 bases, and the junction held 12 bases outside the gene matches. Germline loops: CDR1 MDHEN, CDR2 SYDVKM. In DNA, the CDR3 is TGTGCCACCTCGACAGGGCGGATTGGCGAGCAGTACTTC. It encodes CATSTGRIGEQYF. The variable domain in full, with the rest retrieved from reference TRBV28 and TRBJ2-7, is DVKVTQSSRYLVKRTGEKVFLECVQDMDHENMFWYRQDPGLGLRLIYFSYDVKMKEKGDIPEGYSVSREKKERFSLILESASTNQTSMYLCATSTGRIGEQYFGPGTRLTVT.

This clone was picked up many times. V and J are TRBV7-2 and TRBJ1-1; the D is unclear. Trimming pared 5 bases from V and 1 base from J, leaving 8 bases between. Per germline, CDR1 SGHTA and CDR2 FQGNSA. This CDR3 is built from 13 residues. The CDR3 nucleotides read TGTGCCAGCAGCGGGTTTCGGAACACTGAAGCTTTCTTT. Translating gives CASSGFRNTEAFF.

The rearrangement uses TRBV2 and TRBJ2-2; the D gene is possibly TRBD1 (5 bases). From germline, CDR1 is SNHLY and CDR2 FYNNEI. This CDR3 has 14 amino acids. V was clipped by 6 bases and J by 6 bases, with 14 bases between them. In DNA, the CDR3 is TGTGCCAGCAGATTGCTCAGGGTGCCCGGGGAGCTGTTTTTT. Its protein is CASRLLRVPGELFF.

The chain recombines TRBV6-6 with TRBJ1-4, with 8 nucleotides matching TRBD1. The germline CDR1 and CDR2 sequences are MNHNY and SVGAGI (reference sequence). The CDR3 totals 15 residues. The V segment lost 4 bases and the J segment 3 bases; nucleotides outside the gene matches: 4. CDR3 DNA sequence: TGTGCCAGCAGTTCGGGACAGGTGTCTAATGAAAAACTGTTTTTT. As protein: CASSSGQVSNEKLFF.

The V and J genes are TRBV7-2 and TRBJ2-2; D is perhaps TRBD1 or TRBD2 (5 bases each). V gave up 4 bases and J gave up 4 bases, with 16 bases separating them. This CDR3 contains 16 residues. Looked up from germline, CDR1 is SGHTA and CDR2 is FQGNSA. As DNA, the CDR3 is TGTGCCAGCAGCTACCCCCCCGGGGCGGTCACCGGGGAGCTGTTTTTT. This translates into CASSYPPGAVTGELFF.

This clone appeared a single time. This sample includes further DNA sequences coding for the same CDR3. V is TRBV30 and J is TRBJ1-6, with TRBD1 matching over 9 bases. Losses at the gene ends were 3 bases for V and 9 bases for J; bases not matched to a gene: 0. Germline CDR1 and CDR2: GTSNPN and SVGIG (reference sequence). The CDR3 loop spans 12 amino acids. In DNA form, the CDR3 reads TGTGCCTGGAGACAGGGGGCTTCACCCCTCCACTTT. Its translation: CAWRQGASPLHF.

V gene TRBV27 combines with J gene TRBJ2-1; no clear D. The CDR3 has 15 amino acids. Germline CDR1 is MNHEY and CDR2 is SMNVEV (reference sequence). Trimming took 1 base from V and 6 from J, leaving 13 bases between them. This CDR3 is CASSLFSSLGNEQFF. CDR3 coding DNA: TGTGCCAGCAGTTTATTTAGTAGCCTCGGCAATGAGCAGTTCTTC.

The V and J genes are TRBV6-1 and TRBJ1-5; 10 nucleotides align to TRBD1. This CDR3 comprises 18 residues. V was clipped by 4 bases and J by 1 base; unmatched bases: 10. CDR1 and CDR2 from the germline V gene are MNHNS and SASEGT. The CDR3: CASSGQGAVFQSNQPQHF. The DNA of the CDR3 is TGTGCCAGCAGTGGACAGGGGGCGGTTTTTCAGAGCAATCAGCCCCAGCATTTT.

This clone was observed once. The sample holds other DNA sequences that translate to the same CDR3. This rearrangement joins TRBV6-5 to TRBJ1-1; no clear D. Per germline, CDR1 MNHEY and CDR2 SVGAGI. This CDR3 spans 13 amino acids. The ends were cut back, 5 bases at V and 1 base at J, with 8 bases in the middle. The CDR3 sequence is CASSRGRNTEAFF. The CDR3 DNA follows: TGTGCCAGCAGTCGCGGACGGAACACTGAAGCTTTCTTT.

The sample holds a few counts of this clone. An end of the junction differs from the germline gene, which may be a read error. This rearrangement joins TRBV5-4 to TRBJ1-4; D not resolved. This CDR3 comprises 14 residues. CDR1 SGHNT and CDR2 YYREEE come from the germline V gene (reference sequence). CDR3 nucleotides: TGCGCCAGCAGCCCGACAACCACTAATGAAAAACTGTTTTTT. Translating it yields CASSPTTTNEKLFF. Complete variable domain (other parts from reference TRBV5-4 and TRBJ1-4): ETGVTQSPTHLIKTRGQQVTLRCSSQSGHNTVSWYQQALGQGPQFIFQYYREEENGRGNFPPRFSGLQFPNYSSELNVNALELDDSALYLCASSPTTTNEKLFFGSGTQLSVL.

The chain has TRBV28 and TRBJ2-7; the D is unclear. Trimming removed 1 base at V and 6 bases at J, with 7 bases between. The CDR3 extends over 12 amino acids. In germline, CDR1 is MDHEN, CDR2 SYDVKM. The CDR3 coding sequence is TGTGCCAGCAGTTTATTAAGTCTCGAGCAGTACTTC. Translating gives CASSLLSLEQYF.

The rearrangement links TRBV18 to TRBJ2-3; D may be TRBD2 (5 bases). Germline CDR1 KGHSH, CDR2 LQKENI. The CDR3 is made up of 16 amino acids. V lost 0 bases and J lost 1, with 11 bases in between. CDR3 amino acids: CASSPPSRDGTDTQYF. The CDR3 DNA reads TGTGCCAGCTCACCACCGTCCCGGGATGGCACAGATACGCAGTATTTT.

The chain is built from TRBV4-1 and TRBJ2-4; D remains unclear. The germline V and J ends were trimmed by 4 bases and 7 bases, with 14 bases remaining between them. The germline CDR1 and CDR2 sequences are MGHRA and YSYEKL. This CDR3 has 14 residues. The CDR3 DNA reads as TGCGCCAGCAGCCCAGACAACACACGGAACATTCAGTACTTC. This translates into CASSPDNTRNIQYF.

The chain employs TRBV5-1 and TRBJ2-2; TRBD1 aligns across 10 bases. The CDR3 runs 19 residues. Germline CDR1 and CDR2: SGHRS and YFSETQ. Unmatched junction bases numbered 13, after V lost 0 bases and J lost 5 bases. The CDR3: CASSLAKISGQGRTGELFF. CDR3 nucleotide sequence: TGCGCCAGCAGCTTGGCCAAGATTTCGGGACAGGGGAGAACCGGGGAGCTGTTTTTT.

In regard to this clone: In the same sample, other DNA sequences code for this CDR3. The genes are TRBV28 and TRBJ1-6; D might be TRBD1 (5 bases). V gave up 2 bases and J gave up 5 bases, with 10 bases separating them. Germline V lookup: CDR1 MDHEN, CDR2 SYDVKM. The CDR3 runs to 15 residues. CDR3 nucleotides: TGTGCCAGCAGTTTAGGGGGACGCGATAATTCACCCCTCCACTTT. It encodes CASSLGGRDNSPLHF.

The rearrangement links TRBV7-9 to TRBJ2-1; TRBD2 matches 9 bases. After removal of 9 bases from V and 9 bases from J, the junction contained 0 bases not matched to a gene. The CDR3 is 10 amino acids. Germline V CDR1 and CDR2: SEHNR, FQNEAQ (reference sequence). The CDR3 sequence: CASSGGEQFF. CDR3 nucleotide sequence: TGTGCCAGTAGCGGGGGTGAGCAGTTCTTC.

This chain links TRBV5-4 with TRBJ2-5, with 13 positions matching TRBD2. This CDR3 region has 15 residues. Germline V CDR1 and CDR2: SGHNT, YYREEE (reference sequence). Losses at the gene ends were 2 bases for V and 5 bases for J; bases not matched to a gene: 3. The CDR3 DNA follows: TGTGCCAGCAGCTTTCCACTAGCGGGAGGGGAGACCCAGTACTTC. This encodes CASSFPLAGGETQYF.

The chain combines TRBV5-8 with TRBJ2-7; 7 nucleotides agree with TRBD1. V lost 2 bases to trimming and J lost 1 base; unmatched junction nucleotides: 9. The CDR3 is made up of 16 amino acids. CDR1 SGHTS and CDR2 YDEGEE come from the germline V gene. CDR3 protein: CASSFSTGRGSYEQYF. DNA for the CDR3: TGTGCCAGCAGCTTTTCGACCGGCAGGGGGTCCTACGAGCAGTACTTC. The variable domain in full, with the rest retrieved from reference TRBV5-8 and TRBJ2-7, is EAGVTQSPTHLIKTRGQQATLRCSPISGHTSVYWYQQALGLGLQFLLWYDEGEERNRGNFPPRFSGRQFPNYSSELNVNALELEDSALYLCASSFSTGRGSYEQYFGPGTRLTVT.

The rearrangement links TRBV19 to TRBJ1-6; 10 bases align to TRBD1. The V gene's germline CDR1 is LNHDA and CDR2 SQIVND (reference sequence). This CDR3 has 15 residues. The V gene end was trimmed by 6 bases and the J gene end by 7 bases; junction bases not matched to a gene: 6. The CDR3 nucleotides are TGTGCCAGTAGAATACCGGGACAGGGGAATTCACCCCTCCACTTT. It translates to CASRIPGQGNSPLHF.

The chain recombines TRBV4-3 with TRBJ1-6; no reliable D call. Germline values: CDR1 LGHNA, CDR2 YSLEER. The germline V and J ends were trimmed by 0 bases and 0 bases, with 9 bases remaining between them. The CDR3 consists of 17 residues. CDR3 nucleotides: TGCGCCAGCAGCCAAGATTTGCCGAGCTCCTATAATTCACCCCTCCACTTT. Translation gives CASSQDLPSSYNSPLHF.